These 25 T cell receptor beta chains were sequenced from one sample in a study of CD8 T cells in ankylosing spondylitis. One entry per CDR3 protein, called by TCRdb with MiXCR from the 5' RACE reads. The table has some 140,000 distinct CDR3 sequences, 7% to 8% seen once. The sequencing sample was made of blood, either unsorted or a sorted T cell fraction (not recorded which). The receptors come from a female donor with ankylosing spondylitis or in good health (not recorded which).

This clonotype was seen more than once but under ten times. V is TRBV9 and J is TRBJ1-3; D might be TRBD1 (5 bases). Between the trimmed V and J ends, which lost 4 bases and 1 base, there was a span of 15 bases. The CDR3 runs 16 residues. Germline assignment: CDR1 SGDLS and CDR2 YYNGEE. The CDR3 here is CASSFSQGRSGNTIYF. The DNA of the CDR3 is TGTGCCAGCAGCTTCAGTCAGGGCAGGTCTGGAAACACCATATATTTT.

The sample holds many counts of this clonotype. The chain is built from TRBV5-5 and TRBJ1-2; tentative D call: TRBD1 (6 bases). The CDR3 extends over 14 amino acids. Trimming removed 0 bases at V and 4 bases at J, with 10 bases between. In germline, CDR1 is SGHKS, CDR2 YYEKEE (reference sequence). CDR3 coding DNA: TGTGCCAGCAGCTTGGGGACAGACCTCTATGGCTACACCTTC. Translating gives CASSLGTDLYGYTF.

A few counts support this clonotype. For the CDR3, the DNA is TGTGCCAGCAGTGAAGTAGGGAATGAGCAGTTCTTC. Protein sequence: CASSEVGNEQFF. This sequence joins TRBV6-1 and TRBJ2-1, with D hard to call. The CDR3 covers 12 residues. Germline CDR1 MNHNS, CDR2 SASEGT. V was pared by 1 base and J by 7 bases, with 5 bases between.

The chain uses TRBV19 and TRBJ2-1; D possibly corresponds to TRBD1 (6 bases). V lost 8 bases and J lost 13, with 12 bases in between. The CDR3 spans 10 residues. Looked up from germline, CDR1 is LNHDA and CDR2 is SQIVND (reference sequence). The CDR3 coding sequence is TGTGCCAGTGGGGGCAGTTTACAGTTCTTC. It codes for CASGGSLQFF.

This clonotype was counted between two and nine times. With a much larger clone just one base away, this may be a read error. This chain connects TRBV5-1 to TRBJ2-7, with D possibly called TRBD1 or TRBD2 (5 bases each). CDR3 length: 15 amino acids. The ends were cut back, 1 base at V and 5 bases at J, with 16 bases in the middle. Germline CDR1 reads SGHRS; CDR2 reads YFSETQ. In DNA form, the CDR3 reads TGCGCCAGCAGCTTGCAGAGCCAGGGAGCCCACGAGCAGTACTTC. It yields the protein CASSLQSQGAHEQYF.

This clonotype was seen ten or more times. The rearrangement joins TRBV29-1 to TRBJ1-1; 8 bases fit TRBD1. Germline V gene lookup returns CDR1 SQVTM and CDR2 ANQGSEA. The CDR3 is 12 amino acids. Unmatched junction bases numbered 2, after V lost 4 bases and J lost 4 bases. The CDR3 coding sequence is TGCAGCGTTGTCAGGGGGCGCACTGAAGCTTTCTTT. Protein product: CSVVRGRTEAFF.

The chain uses TRBV7-6 and TRBJ1-2; 9 nucleotides agree with TRBD1. Germline CDR1 reads SGHVS; CDR2 reads FNYEAQ. After removal of 1 base from V and 7 bases from J, the junction contained 4 bases not matched to a gene. CDR3 size: 14 residues. CDR3 DNA: TGTGCCAGCAGCTTAGGGACAGGGGATGCTGGCTACACCTTC. Amino acids: CASSLGTGDAGYTF.

The chain links TRBV2 to TRBJ1-6; no clear D gene. The V end lost 5 bases, the J end lost 7 bases, and 12 bases lay between the germline ends. This CDR3 has 14 residues. CDR1 is SNHLY, CDR2 FYNNEI, per germline. The CDR3 protein is CASSTQAANSPLHF. For the CDR3, the DNA is TGTGCCAGCAGTACCCAGGCAGCGAATTCACCCCTCCACTTT.

This clonotype was seen at least ten times. J is TRBJ2-5 and V is TRBV11-2, with TRBD2 identical over 14 bases. The CDR3 contains 15 residues. Germline CDR1 and CDR2: SGHAT and FQNNGV. The junction had 2 bases not matched to a gene; V was cut back by 3 bases and J by 5 bases. The CDR3 spells CASSLGLAGAETQYF. In DNA form, the CDR3 reads TGTGCCAGCAGCTTGGGACTAGCGGGGGCGGAGACCCAGTACTTC.

This clonotype was counted at least ten times. The CDR3 is CASSLGGASDTQYF. CDR3 sequence (DNA): TGTGCCAGCAGTTTAGGCGGGGCGTCAGATACGCAGTATTTT. The chain employs TRBV12-3 or TRBV12-4 and TRBJ2-3, with D tentatively TRBD2 (6 bases). The V gene lost 1 base and the J gene lost 4 bases, with 9 bases spanning the gap. The CDR3 spans 14 residues.

This clonotype was detected ten times or more. V gene TRBV6-1 combines with J gene TRBJ2-1, with 13 positions matching TRBD2. V was pared by 6 bases and J by 7 bases, with 6 bases of the junction left unmatched. The CDR3 runs 15 residues. Germline V gene data show CDR1 as MNHNS and CDR2 as SASEGT. The CDR3 spells CASSTTSGGANEQFF. The CDR3 nucleotides are TGTGCCAGCAGCACTACTAGCGGGGGGGCAAATGAGCAGTTCTTC.

This clonotype was seen at least ten times. The chain couples TRBV30 to TRBJ1-2; 7 positions agree with TRBD1. This CDR3 contains 13 residues. J gave up 7 bases and V 2 bases, and 7 bases lay outside the gene matches. Per germline, CDR1 GTSNPN and CDR2 SVGIG (reference sequence). The CDR3 coding sequence is TGTGCCTGGAGTCCCGGGGGGACAGTTGGCTACACCTTC. Translated: CAWSPGGTVGYTF.

The sample holds many counts of this clonotype. This chain joins TRBV20-1 and TRBJ1-4; 9 bases are a match to TRBD1. The CDR3 runs to 18 residues. Germline CDR1 is DFQATT and CDR2 is SNEGSKA (reference sequence). J lost 4 bases, V lost 0 bases, and 12 bases had no gene match. The CDR3 DNA sequence: TGCAGTGCTAGAGATAACTGGGACAGGGTGGGGGATAATGAAAAACTGTTTTTT. This encodes CSARDNWDRVGDNEKLFF.

The rearrangement links TRBV5-1 to TRBJ2-1; D remains ambiguous. The CDR3 sequence is 14 residues long. CDR1 and CDR2 (germline): SGHRS, YFSETQ. V was clipped by 6 bases and J by 2 bases, with 12 bases between them. The CDR3: CASKDGSTYNEQFF. As DNA, the CDR3 is TGCGCCAGCAAAGACGGGTCGACCTACAATGAGCAGTTCTTC. The full variable domain, its missing parts supplied by reference TRBV5-1 and TRBJ2-1, is KAGVTQTPRYLIKTRGQQVTLSCSPISGHRSVSWYQQTPGQGLQFLFEYFSETQRNKGNFPGRFSGRQFSNSRSEMNVSTLELGDSALYLCASKDGSTYNEQFFGPGTRLTVL.

This clonotype was detected ten times or more. The rearrangement links TRBV5-1 to TRBJ2-7, with 8 bases that match TRBD1. The V segment lost 1 base and the J segment 5 bases; nucleotides outside the gene matches: 14. The germline V gene encodes CDR1 SGHRS and CDR2 YFSETQ. There are 17 residues in the CDR3. CDR3 DNA: TGCGCCAGCAGCTTGTGGGGTTTGGCGACAGGGGATGACGAGCAGTACTTC. Translated: CASSLWGLATGDDEQYF.

This clonotype was observed a few times. The rearrangement links TRBV7-2 to TRBJ1-1, with D maybe TRBD1 (5 bases). V was trimmed by 5 bases and J by 3 bases, leaving 13 bases between them. The CDR3 is 14 residues long. Germline lookup yields CDR1 SGHTA and CDR2 FQGNSA. The CDR3 DNA is TGTGCCAGCAGCCCGGGACGGGTACACACTGAAGCTTTCTTT. The encoded protein is CASSPGRVHTEAFF.

The chain couples TRBV7-9 to TRBJ2-3, with D unresolved. Trimming removed 7 bases at V and 7 bases at J, with 6 bases between. This CDR3 comprises 10 residues. In germline, CDR1 is SEHNR, CDR2 FQNEAQ (reference sequence). CDR3 sequence reads: CASTSNTQYF. The CDR3 DNA sequence: TGTGCCAGCACGTCCAATACGCAGTATTTT.

This clonotype has only one observation. V and J are TRBV7-2 and TRBJ2-1; D unresolved. Trimming took off 0 bases at V and 2 bases at J, with 11 bases between the two ends. Germline CDR1 and CDR2: SGHTA and FQGNSA. This CDR3 has 16 amino acids. The CDR3, as DNA: TGTGCCAGCAGCTTAGCAGCTTTACAGACCTACAATGAGCAGTTCTTC. Translated: CASSLAALQTYNEQFF. Complete variable domain (other parts from reference TRBV7-2 and TRBJ2-1): GAGVSQSPSNKVTEKGKDVELRCDPISGHTALYWYRQSLGQGLEFLIYFQGNSAPDKSGLPSDRFSAERTGGSVSTLTIQRTQQEDSAVYLCASSLAALQTYNEQFFGPGTRLTVL.

This clonotype has at least ten counts. J is TRBJ2-5 and V is TRBV28, with 10 bases that match TRBD1. The V gene's germline CDR1 is MDHEN and CDR2 SYDVKM. CDR3 length equals 15 residues. V lost 6 bases, J lost 2 bases, and 6 bases stayed unmatched. CDR3 in amino acids: CASSLTGGLQETQYF. DNA for the CDR3: TGTGCCAGCAGCCTGACAGGGGGCTTACAAGAGACCCAGTACTTC. The variable domain in full, completed from reference TRBV28 and TRBJ2-5, reads DVKVTQSSRYLVKRTGEKVFLECVQDMDHENMFWYRQDPGLGLRLIYFSYDVKMKEKGDIPEGYSVSREKKERFSLILESASTNQTSMYLCASSLTGGLQETQYFGPGTRLLVL.

This clonotype was counted many times. J is TRBJ2-1 and V is TRBV2; D is tentatively TRBD1 or TRBD2 (5 bases each). Germline V gene sequence: CDR1 SNHLY, CDR2 FYNNEI. Trimming took off 1 base at V and 0 bases at J, with 22 bases between the two ends. This CDR3 region has 20 residues. The CDR3 protein is CASSEGWGTFGASSYNEQFF. CDR3 nucleotides: TGTGCCAGCAGTGAAGGATGGGGGACCTTCGGGGCGAGCTCCTACAATGAGCAGTTCTTC.

As regards this clonotype: Possible read error: a much larger clone is one base away. The chain carries TRBV19 and TRBJ2-7, with 8 bases aligning to TRBD2. This CDR3 region has 16 residues. Trimming took 5 bases from V and 2 from J; bases not matched to a gene: 11. Germline-derived CDR1 and CDR2 are LNHDA and SQIVND (reference sequence). The CDR3 spells CASSPPEVAGTYEQYF. The CDR3 nucleotides read TGTGCCAGTAGTCCTCCGGAGGTAGCGGGGACCTACGAGCAGTACTTC.

Many counts were recorded for this clonotype. The CDR3 region is CASSLARELFF. In nucleotides, the CDR3 is TGTGCCAGCAGTTTAGCGAGGGAGCTGTTTTTT. The chain uses TRBV12-3 or TRBV12-4 and TRBJ2-2; D remains unclear. The CDR3 has 11 residues. V was pared by 0 bases and J by 9 bases, with 2 bases between.

This clonotype was seen at least ten times. The V and J genes are TRBV4-2 and TRBJ1-1; D not resolved. Germline loops: CDR1 LGHNA, CDR2 YNFKEQ. The CDR3 length is 12 residues. Trimming took off 1 base at V and 11 bases at J, with 11 bases between the two ends. The CDR3 region is CASSQGLGWAFF. CDR3 sequence (DNA): TGTGCCAGCAGCCAAGGGCTAGGGTGGGCTTTCTTT.

This clonotype has at least ten counts. The chain combines TRBV6-1 with TRBJ1-4; no definite D call. V lost 7 bases and J 0 bases, leaving 21 bases between the germline ends. The CDR3 length is 18 residues. CDR1 MNHNS and CDR2 SASEGT come from the germline V gene. CDR3 nucleotides: TGTGCCAGCACCTTTACGGTCGGAGGTCGGGCAACTAATGAAAAACTGTTTTTT. This sequence encodes CASTFTVGGRATNEKLFF.

This clonotype has a count of ten or more. This sequence joins TRBV12-3 or TRBV12-4 and TRBJ1-1, with 8 bases identical to TRBD1. The CDR3 is 13 residues long. J gave up 3 bases and V 6 bases, and 3 bases lay outside the gene matches. This chain's CDR3 is CASSLQGDTEAFF. CDR3 sequence (DNA): TGTGCCAGCAGCTTACAGGGGGACACTGAAGCTTTCTTT.